The 29 T cell receptor beta chains in this list originate from one sample, sequenced in a study of tumor-infiltrating lymphocytes in primary liver carcinoma. Making TCR beta cDNA involved approximately 530 ng total RNA and a constant-region primer. Slightly modified ARM-PCR with three nested multiplex PCR rounds yielded TCR beta libraries. Two initial PCR rounds of around 10 cycles each paired TRBV1-TRBV30 forward primers with a C-beta reverse primer. TCRdb processed the multiplex PCR reads anew with MiXCR; each CDR3 protein has one entry. The sample shows hundreds of thousands of distinct CDR3 sequences, approximately 65% of them seen only once. The source of the blood RNA was unsorted whole blood, and germline DNA was extracted as well. Specimen: peripheral blood. These receptors all come from a man aged 40-49 years with primary liver carcinoma and hepatitis B virus infection.

In regard to this clonotype: This may arise from a read error, as a much more abundant clone is one base away. The V gene is TRBV12-3 or TRBV12-4, the J gene TRBJ1-6; unclear D gene. This CDR3 region has 14 residues. The CDR3 loop is CASNLRGNNSPLHF. The CDR3 nucleotides read TGTGCCAGCAATTTAAGAGGGAATAATTCACCCCTCCACTTT.

On this clonotype: One junction end does not reproduce the germline sequence, and a read error may be involved. The chain carries TRBV6-6 and TRBJ2-5; D ambiguous. This CDR3 is built from 13 residues. CDR1 and CDR2 (germline): MNHNY, SVGAGI (reference sequence). The CDR3 spells CATSYSLQETQYF. In nucleotides, the CDR3 is TGTGCCACCAGTTACTCATTGCAAGAGACCCAGTACTTC.

Regarding this clonotype: A much larger clonotype is one base distant, so this may be a read error. V gene TRBV5-5 combines with J gene TRBJ2-5, with 9 positions matching TRBD1. CDR3 length equals 14 residues. V was clipped by 5 bases and J by 2 bases; unmatched bases: 4. The germline CDR1 and CDR2 sequences are SGHKS and YYEKEE (reference sequence). The CDR3 sequence is CASRGTGIQETQYF. The CDR3 nucleotides read TGTGCCAGCAGAGGGACAGGGATTCAAGAGACCCAGTACTTC.

The J gene is TRBJ1-2, the V gene TRBV4-3; D perhaps matches TRBD1 (5 bases). Trimming cost V 0 bases and J 3 bases, with 20 bases left between them. Germline values: CDR1 LGHNA, CDR2 YSLEER. The CDR3 is 18 amino acids. CDR3 DNA sequence: TGCGCCAGCAGCCAAGATGAAGGGACGGGTACGAGAGACTATGGCTACACCTTC. Translation: CASSQDEGTGTRDYGYTF.

About this clonotype: A much more abundant neighbour one base away suggests this may be a read error. The rearrangement links TRBV4-1 to TRBJ1-3; D is uncertain. This CDR3 has 16 residues. Germline V gene lookup returns CDR1 MGHRA and CDR2 YSYEKL. This CDR3 is CATSQLVEKSGNTIYF. The CDR3 DNA reads as TGCGCCACCAGCCAATTGGTGGAAAAGTCTGGAAACACCATATATTTT.

This clonotype was seen repeatedly, ten times or more. The genes are TRBV4-1 and TRBJ2-7; TRBD2 matches at 9 bases. Germline V lookup: CDR1 MGHRA, CDR2 YSYEKL. This CDR3 region has 16 residues. V gave up 0 bases and J gave up 7 bases; unmatched junction bases: 10. DNA for the CDR3: TGCGCCAGCAGCCAAGAGTTAGCGGGAGTCATTGTAGAGCAGTACTTC. Amino acid sequence: CASSQELAGVIVEQYF.

Points on this clonotype: A much larger clone is a single base away; this may be a read error. V is TRBV29-1 and J is TRBJ1-1; no clear D. Trimming shortened V by 7 bases and J by 1 base, and 13 bases separated the two germline ends. Per the germline V gene, CDR1 is SQVTM and CDR2 is ANQGSEA. This CDR3 is 13 amino acids long. The CDR3 loop reads CSGYMMGNTEAFF. CDR3 in DNA: TGCAGCGGTTACATGATGGGGAACACTGAAGCTTTCTTT.

This clonotype occurred once. The J gene is TRBJ2-1, the V gene TRBV5-4; D not resolved. This CDR3 has 15 amino acids. V lost 1 base to trimming and J lost 0 bases, with 8 bases between them. In germline, CDR1 is SGHNT, CDR2 YYREEE (reference sequence). The CDR3 DNA reads TGTGCCAGCAGCTTGAAGGGCGTCTCCTACAATGAGCAGTTCTTC. Protein: CASSLKGVSYNEQFF.

This clonotype was recorded a few times. The rearrangement uses TRBV2 and TRBJ1-4, with TRBD1 matching 7 bases. CDR3 length: 15 amino acids. CDR1 SNHLY and CDR2 FYNNEI come from the germline V gene. J was trimmed by 2 bases and V by 7 bases; bases with no gene match: 7. The CDR3 protein is CASMPDRTTNEKLFF. The CDR3 DNA reads as TGTGCCAGCATGCCGGACAGGACGACTAATGAAAAACTGTTTTTT.

The sample holds a few counts of this clonotype. The chain joins TRBV13 to TRBJ1-5; 10 bases fit TRBD1. V shed 4 bases and J 0 bases; nucleotides not matched to a gene: 6. Germline values: CDR1 PRHDT, CDR2 FYEKMQ (reference sequence). This CDR3 has 17 residues. The CDR3 sequence is CASSSRTGGVSNQPQHF. In DNA form, the CDR3 reads TGTGCCAGCAGCTCGAGGACAGGGGGTGTTAGCAATCAGCCCCAGCATTTT.

As to this clonotype: The junction shows a germline mismatch at one end, possibly a read error. V and J are TRBV6-1 and TRBJ1-2; D gene ambiguous. Germline V lookup: CDR1 MNHNS, CDR2 SASEGT. CDR3 length: 12 residues. The DNA for the CDR3 is TGTGCCAGCAGTGCCCCCCTATGTGGCTATACCTTC. Residues: CASSAPLCGYTF.

As for this clonotype: One end of the junction does not line up with germline, which may come from a read error. As DNA, the CDR3 is TGTGTCAGCAGTTTAAGGGGACAGCACGAGCAGTACTTC. It translates to CVSSLRGQHEQYF. The chain is built from TRBV28 and TRBJ2-7, with 7 positions matching TRBD1. The CDR3 extends over 13 amino acids. The germline V gene encodes CDR1 MDHEN and CDR2 SYDVKM.

This chain uses TRBV6-2 or TRBV6-3 with TRBJ2-7; 12 nucleotides match TRBD2. CDR1 and CDR2 (germline): MNHEY, SVGEGT. The CDR3 runs 17 residues. V lost 3 bases and J lost 2; bases outside the gene matches: 8. The CDR3 here is CASSYSTSGRFTYEQYF. The CDR3 coding sequence is TGTGCCAGCAGTTATTCTACTAGCGGGAGGTTTACCTACGAGCAGTACTTC.

Of note for this clonotype: Since a much larger clone is just one base distant, this may be a read error. This chain connects TRBV10-2 to TRBJ2-6, with D perhaps given as TRBD1 or TRBD2 (5 bases each). CDR3 length: 19 residues. V was pared by 2 bases and J by 2 bases, with 19 bases between. Germline assignment: CDR1 WSHSY and CDR2 SAAADI. The DNA of the CDR3 is TGCGCCAGCAGTGAGCACCGGGGCCAGGGAACCACTGGGGCCAACGTCCTGACTTTC. Amino acids: CASSEHRGQGTTGANVLTF.

Remarks on this clonotype: This clone may be a read error of a much larger clone one base away. The V call is TRBV4-3, the J call TRBJ2-1; 8 nucleotides align to TRBD2. This CDR3 spans 16 amino acids. Germline CDR1 and CDR2: LGHNA and YSLEER. V gave up 0 bases and J gave up 3 bases; unmatched junction bases: 4. The DNA of the CDR3 is TGCGCCAGCAGCCAAGAGAGCGGGAGCTACTACAATGAGCAGTTCTTC. It is translated as CASSQESGSYYNEQFF.

V and J are TRBV5-4 and TRBJ2-1; TRBD2 matches 10 bases. The V gene end was trimmed by 4 bases and the J gene end by 4 bases; junction bases not matched to a gene: 8. The CDR3 consists of 16 residues. Germline values: CDR1 SGHNT, CDR2 YYREEE (reference sequence). CDR3 protein: CASSPEAGGVYNEQFF. DNA for the CDR3: TGTGCCAGCAGCCCCGAAGCGGGAGGGGTATACAATGAGCAGTTCTTC. Variable domain in full (rest from reference TRBV5-4 and TRBJ2-1): ETGVTQSPTHLIKTRGQQVTLRCSSQSGHNTVSWYQQALGQGPQFIFQYYREEENGRGNFPPRFSGLQFPNYSSELNVNALELDDSALYLCASSPEAGGVYNEQFFGPGTRLTVL.

Only one count was recorded for this clonotype. A clone one base away is much larger, so this may be a read error. The V and J genes are TRBV12-3 or TRBV12-4 and TRBJ2-1; the D is unclear. The CDR3 totals 13 residues. This CDR3 is CTSSYGSHNEQFF. Written as DNA, the CDR3 is TGTACCAGCAGTTACGGGTCTCACAATGAGCAGTTCTTC.

This clonotype came up many times. This chain links TRBV30 with TRBJ1-4, with unresolved D. The CDR3 runs 14 residues. Trimming shortened V by 0 bases and J by 8 bases, and 13 bases separated the two germline ends. CDR1 is GTSNPN and CDR2 is SVGIG in the germline V gene (reference sequence). The CDR3 sequence is CAWSVHVGREKLFF. The CDR3 DNA is TGTGCCTGGAGTGTACATGTGGGGAGAGAAAAACTGTTTTTT.

Concerning this clonotype: A read error may produce the germline difference seen at one junction end. This CDR3 is CVISESRSSYGQYF. The CDR3 DNA follows: TGTGTCATCAGTGAGTCGAGAAGCTCCTACGGGCAGTACTTC. The chain carries TRBV10-3 and TRBJ2-7; no firm D call. The CDR3 totals 14 residues. Germline CDR1 ENHRY, CDR2 SYGVKD.

Concerning this clonotype itself: A much larger clone is a single base away; this may be a read error. The chain is built from TRBV6-5 and TRBJ2-2, with D possibly being TRBD2 (5 bases). The CDR3 covers 11 residues. Looked up from germline, CDR1 is MNHEY and CDR2 is SVGAGI. CDR3: CASSYVGVLFF. The CDR3 nucleotides read TGTGCCAGCAGTTACGTCGGGGTGCTGTTTTTT.

V usage is TRBV6-2 or TRBV6-3 and J usage is TRBJ1-6; a possible D gene is TRBD1 (6 bases). Between the trimmed V and J ends, which lost 2 bases and 12 bases, there was a span of 14 bases. Germline CDR1 reads MNHEY; CDR2 reads SVGEGT. This CDR3 spans 14 amino acids. The CDR3 nucleotides read TGTGCCAGCAGTTACCAACAGGGCTATTTACCCCTCCACTTT. It codes for CASSYQQGYLPLHF.

Turning to this clonotype: At one end, the junction sequence differs from germline, possibly due to a read error. This chain joins TRBV7-9 and TRBJ1-4; 9 nucleotides match TRBD1. The CDR3 has 15 amino acids. Germline V lookup: CDR1 SEHNR, CDR2 FQNEAQ (reference sequence). CDR3 amino acids: CASSYSGTGYEKPFF. The CDR3 region has the DNA TGTGCCAGCAGTTACTCCGGGACAGGGTACGAAAAACCGTTTTTT. Using reference TRBV7-9 and TRBJ1-4 for the parts outside the CDR3, the full variable domain is DTGVSQNPRHKITKRGQNVTFRCDPISEHNRLYWYRQTLGQGPEFLTYFQNEAQLEKSRLLSDRFSAERPKGSFSTLEIQRTEQGDSAMYLCASSYSGTGYEKPFFGSGTQLSVL.

Worth noting for this clonotype: Given the absence of the conserved phenylalanine or tryptophan at the CDR3 end, a read error is likely. The CDR3 DNA reads as TGTGCCAGCAGCCAACGGAACACTGAAGCTTTCATT. Amino acid sequence: CASSQRNTEAFI. The chain links TRBV4-2 to TRBJ1-1; unclear D gene. Germline V gives CDR1 LGHNA, CDR2 YNFKEQ. The V gene lost 2 bases and the J gene lost 1 base, with 2 bases spanning the gap. The CDR3 runs 12 residues.

There are a few counts of this clonotype. The rearrangement joins TRBV6-5 to TRBJ1-5; D unclear. The J call could be wrong; TRBJ2-3 is a better fit for the DNA end. Per germline, CDR1 MNHEY and CDR2 SVGAGI. The CDR3 contains 14 residues. The CDR3 bases are TGTGCCAGCAGTTACTCGAACGCCTATCAGCCCCAGTATTTT. Translating it yields CASSYSNAYQPQYF.

This chain uses TRBV7-9 with TRBJ2-7, with D possibly matching TRBD2 (6 bases). V was pared by 11 bases and J by 5 bases, with 19 bases between. This CDR3 is built from 13 residues. Germline V lookup: CDR1 SEHNR, CDR2 FQNEAQ (reference sequence). In DNA form, the CDR3 reads TGTGCCGTCAATTGGGGAGGAGAAGACGAGCAGTACTTC. It codes for CAVNWGGEDEQYF.

The V and J genes are TRBV6-5 and TRBJ2-1, with D perhaps TRBD1 (5 bases). This CDR3 comprises 14 residues. V was trimmed by 6 bases and J by 7 bases, leaving 16 bases between them. Germline lookup yields CDR1 MNHEY and CDR2 SVGAGI. CDR3 coding DNA: TGTGCCAGCAGCCCCTGGGTCAGGGAAAATGAGCAGTTCTTC. Translation gives CASSPWVRENEQFF.

The V gene is TRBV18, the J gene TRBJ1-1, with TRBD1 matching over 8 bases. J gave up 4 bases and V 3 bases, and 7 bases lay outside the gene matches. The CDR3 sequence is 15 residues long. The germline V gene has CDR1 KGHSH and CDR2 LQKENI. The CDR3 loop is CASSPLDRVSTEAFF. CDR3 in DNA: TGTGCCAGCTCACCTCTGGACAGGGTGAGCACTGAAGCTTTCTTT.

Of note for this clonotype: Just one base apart from a much larger clone, this may be a read error. The J gene is TRBJ2-5, the V gene TRBV6-2 or TRBV6-3, with D possibly matching TRBD2 (5 bases). This CDR3 region has 17 residues. The germline V and J ends were trimmed by 5 bases and 5 bases, with 24 bases remaining between them. The germline CDR1 and CDR2 sequences are MNHEY and SVGEGT. CDR3 nucleotides: TGTGCCAGCAGTCGAACCCCCAGGAGGCGATTCGGCGAGACCCAGTACTTC. Protein sequence: CASSRTPRRRFGETQYF.

The CDR3 region has the DNA TGTGCCAGCAGTCCCAAACGGGGGGTGAGACTAGCGGGAGGACGGGAGACCCAGTACTTC. Residues: CASSPKRGVRLAGGRETQYF. The V and J genes are TRBV6-6 and TRBJ2-5; 13 nucleotides match TRBD2. J was trimmed by 5 bases and V by 5 bases; bases with no gene match: 20. The CDR3 loop spans 20 amino acids. Germline values: CDR1 MNHNY, CDR2 SVGAGI (reference sequence).